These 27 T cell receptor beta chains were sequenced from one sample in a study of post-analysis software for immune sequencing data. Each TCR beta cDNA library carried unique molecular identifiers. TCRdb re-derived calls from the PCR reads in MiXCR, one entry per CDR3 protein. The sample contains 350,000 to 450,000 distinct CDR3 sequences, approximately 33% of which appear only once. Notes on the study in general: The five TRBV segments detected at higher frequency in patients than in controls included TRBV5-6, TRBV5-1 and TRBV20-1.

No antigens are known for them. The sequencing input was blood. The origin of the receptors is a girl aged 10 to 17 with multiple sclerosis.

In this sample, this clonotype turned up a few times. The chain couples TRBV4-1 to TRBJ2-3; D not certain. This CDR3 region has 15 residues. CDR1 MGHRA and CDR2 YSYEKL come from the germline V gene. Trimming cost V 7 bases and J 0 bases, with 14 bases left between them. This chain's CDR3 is CASNPGSTSTDTQYF. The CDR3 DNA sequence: TGCGCCAGCAACCCCGGCTCGACTAGCACAGATACGCAGTATTTT.

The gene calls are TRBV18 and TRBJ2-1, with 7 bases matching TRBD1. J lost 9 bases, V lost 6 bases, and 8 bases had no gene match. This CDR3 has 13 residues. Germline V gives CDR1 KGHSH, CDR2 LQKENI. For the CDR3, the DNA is TGTGCCAGCTCGCCGACAGGGTTCGGTGAGCAGTTCTTC. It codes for CASSPTGFGEQFF.

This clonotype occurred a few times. CDR3 coding DNA: TGCAGTGCTACACAGGGGCCCGCTCCCACAGATACGCAGTATTTT. It yields the protein CSATQGPAPTDTQYF. The chain joins TRBV20-1 to TRBJ2-3, with 7 bases lining up with TRBD1. Germline V gene data show CDR1 as DFQATT and CDR2 as SNEGSKA (reference sequence). J lost 2 bases, V lost 4 bases, and 9 bases had no gene match. CDR3 length equals 15 residues.

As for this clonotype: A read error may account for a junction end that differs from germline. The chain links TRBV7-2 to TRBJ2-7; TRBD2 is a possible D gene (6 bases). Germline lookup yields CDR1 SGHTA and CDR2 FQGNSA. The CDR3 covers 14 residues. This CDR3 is CASGFPETRGEQYF. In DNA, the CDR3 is TGTGCCAGCGGCTTCCCTGAGACTAGAGGCGAGCAGTACTTC. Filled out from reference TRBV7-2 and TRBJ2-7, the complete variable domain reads GAGVSQSPSNKVTEKGKDVELRCDPISGHTALYWYRQSLGQGLEFLIYFQGNSAPDKSGLPSDRFSAERTGGSVSTLTIQRTQQEDSAVYLCASGFPETRGEQYFGPGTRLTVT.

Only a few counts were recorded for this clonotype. DNA for the CDR3: TGTGCCAGCAGCCCCGGGACTAGCGGGGGTAAAGAGCAGTACTTC. This gives the protein CASSPGTSGGKEQYF. The chain joins TRBV3-1 to TRBJ2-5; the match to TRBD2 covers 14 bases. This CDR3 region has 15 residues. Losses at the gene ends were 4 bases for V and 11 bases for J; bases not matched to a gene: 9. Germline CDR1 reads LGHDT; CDR2 reads YNNKEL (reference sequence).

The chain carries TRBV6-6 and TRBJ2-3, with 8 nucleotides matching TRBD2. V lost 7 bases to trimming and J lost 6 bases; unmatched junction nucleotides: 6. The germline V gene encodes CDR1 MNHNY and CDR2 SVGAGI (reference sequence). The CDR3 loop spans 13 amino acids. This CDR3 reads CASNGGGTDTQYF. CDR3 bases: TGTGCCAGCAACGGGGGGGGTACGGATACGCAGTATTTT.

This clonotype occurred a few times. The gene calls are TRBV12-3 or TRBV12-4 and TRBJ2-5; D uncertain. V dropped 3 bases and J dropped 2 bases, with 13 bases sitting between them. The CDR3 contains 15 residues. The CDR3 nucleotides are TGTGCCAGCAGTTTTCACGCTGGGCCTCAAGAGACCCAGTACTTC. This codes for CASSFHAGPQETQYF.

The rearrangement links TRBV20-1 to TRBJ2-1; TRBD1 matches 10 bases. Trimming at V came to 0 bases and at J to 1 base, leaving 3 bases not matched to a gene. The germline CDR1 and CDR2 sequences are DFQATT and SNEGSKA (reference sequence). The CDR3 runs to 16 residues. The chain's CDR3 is CSARDLDRGSYNEQFF. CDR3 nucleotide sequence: TGCAGTGCTAGAGACCTGGACAGGGGGTCCTACAATGAGCAGTTCTTC.

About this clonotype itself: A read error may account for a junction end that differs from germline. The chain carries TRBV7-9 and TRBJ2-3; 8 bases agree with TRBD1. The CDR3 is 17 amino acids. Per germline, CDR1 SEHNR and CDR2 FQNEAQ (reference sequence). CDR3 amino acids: CANSLGWDRRKSDTQYF. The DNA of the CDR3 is TGTGCCAACAGCTTAGGGTGGGACAGGCGCAAATCAGATACGCAGTATTTT.

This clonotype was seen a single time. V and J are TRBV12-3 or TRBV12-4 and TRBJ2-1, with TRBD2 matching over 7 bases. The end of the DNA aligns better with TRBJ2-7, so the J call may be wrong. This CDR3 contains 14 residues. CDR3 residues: CASSGTISYNEQYF. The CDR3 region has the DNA TGTGCCAGCAGTGGGACTATCTCCTACAATGAGCAGTACTTC.

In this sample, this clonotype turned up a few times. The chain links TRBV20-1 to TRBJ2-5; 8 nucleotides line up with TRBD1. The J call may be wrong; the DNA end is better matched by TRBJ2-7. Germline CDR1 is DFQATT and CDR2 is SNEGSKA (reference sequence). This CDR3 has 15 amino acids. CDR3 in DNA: TGCAGTGCCCAACCAAGACAGGGGAGGTATTACGAGCAGTACTTC. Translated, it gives CSAQPRQGRYYEQYF.

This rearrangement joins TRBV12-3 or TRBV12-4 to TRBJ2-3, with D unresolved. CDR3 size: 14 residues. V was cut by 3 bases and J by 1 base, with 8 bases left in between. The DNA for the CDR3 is TGTGCCAGCAGTTTGGGGTATGGCACAGATACGCAGTATTTT. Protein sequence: CASSLGYGTDTQYF.

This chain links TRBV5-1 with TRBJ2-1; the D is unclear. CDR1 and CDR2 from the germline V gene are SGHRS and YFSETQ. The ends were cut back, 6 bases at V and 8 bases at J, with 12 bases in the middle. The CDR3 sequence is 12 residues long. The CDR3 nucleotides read TGCGCCAGCAAAACCCACGACGATGAGCAGTTCTTC. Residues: CASKTHDDEQFF.

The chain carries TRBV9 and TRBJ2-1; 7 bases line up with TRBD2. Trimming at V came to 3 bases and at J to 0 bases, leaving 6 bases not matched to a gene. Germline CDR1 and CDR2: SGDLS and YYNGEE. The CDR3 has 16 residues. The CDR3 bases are TGTGCCAGCAGCGCAAGCGGGGCGAGCTCCTACAATGAGCAGTTCTTC. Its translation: CASSASGASSYNEQFF.

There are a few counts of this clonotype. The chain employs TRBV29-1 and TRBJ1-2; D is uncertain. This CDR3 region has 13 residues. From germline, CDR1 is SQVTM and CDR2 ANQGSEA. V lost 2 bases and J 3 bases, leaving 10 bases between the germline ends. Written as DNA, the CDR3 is TGCAGCGTTGAAAAGACGGAATACTATGGCTACACCTTC. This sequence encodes CSVEKTEYYGYTF. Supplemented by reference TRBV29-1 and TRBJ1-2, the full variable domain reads SAVISQKPSRDICQRGTSLTIQCQVDSQVTMMFWYRQQPGQSLTLIATANQGSEATYESGFVIDKFPISRPNLTFSTLTVSNMSPEDSSIYLCSVEKTEYYGYTFGSGTRLTVV.

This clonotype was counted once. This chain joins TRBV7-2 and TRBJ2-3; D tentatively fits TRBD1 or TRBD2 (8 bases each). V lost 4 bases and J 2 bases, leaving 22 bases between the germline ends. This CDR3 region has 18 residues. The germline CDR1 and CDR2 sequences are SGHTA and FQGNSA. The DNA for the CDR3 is TGTGCCAGCAGCTCCAGGGGGCCTACTAGCGGATCCACAGATACGCAGTATTTT. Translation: CASSSRGPTSGSTDTQYF.

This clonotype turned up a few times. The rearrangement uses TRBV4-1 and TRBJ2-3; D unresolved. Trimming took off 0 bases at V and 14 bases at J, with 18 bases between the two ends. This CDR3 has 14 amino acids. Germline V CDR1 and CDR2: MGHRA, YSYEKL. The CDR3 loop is CASSQDRTSRAVYF. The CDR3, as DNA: TGCGCCAGCAGCCAAGATCGGACCTCCCGAGCAGTGTATTTT.

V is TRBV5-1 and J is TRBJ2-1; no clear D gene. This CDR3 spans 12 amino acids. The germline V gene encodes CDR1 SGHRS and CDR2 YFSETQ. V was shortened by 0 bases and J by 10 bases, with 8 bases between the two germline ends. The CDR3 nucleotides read TGCGCCAGCAGCTTGGGGGCCCCAGAGCAGTTCTTC. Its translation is CASSLGAPEQFF.

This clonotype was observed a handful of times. CDR3 region: CASSQVHHEQYF. The CDR3 DNA is TGTGCCAGCAGCCAAGTCCACCACGAGCAGTACTTC. The chain has TRBV6-2 or TRBV6-3 and TRBJ2-7, with D unclear. The CDR3 runs 12 residues. The germline V gene has CDR1 MNHEY and CDR2 SVGEGT. V lost 6 bases and J 5 bases, leaving 11 bases between the germline ends.

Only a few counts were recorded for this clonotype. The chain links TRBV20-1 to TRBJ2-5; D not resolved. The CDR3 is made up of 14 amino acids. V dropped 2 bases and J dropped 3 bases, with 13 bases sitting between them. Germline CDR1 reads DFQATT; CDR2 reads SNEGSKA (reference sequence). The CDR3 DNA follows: TGCAGTGCTAGACCTCCGGGCAGAGAAGAGACCCAGTACTTC. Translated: CSARPPGREETQYF.

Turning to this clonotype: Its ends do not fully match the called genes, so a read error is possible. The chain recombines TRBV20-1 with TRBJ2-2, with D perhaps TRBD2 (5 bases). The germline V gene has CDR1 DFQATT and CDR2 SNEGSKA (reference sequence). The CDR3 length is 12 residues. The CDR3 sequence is CSTSPDTGELFF. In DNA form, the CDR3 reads TGCAGTACTAGTCCAGACACCGGGGAGCTGTTTTTT.

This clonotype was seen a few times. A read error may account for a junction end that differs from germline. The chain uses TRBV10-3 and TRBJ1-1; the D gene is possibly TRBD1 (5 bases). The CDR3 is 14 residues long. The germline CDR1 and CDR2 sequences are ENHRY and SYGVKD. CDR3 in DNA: TGTGCCATCGGTGAGGCAGGGACTAACACTGAAGCTTTCTTT. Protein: CAIGEAGTNTEAFF.

The DNA of the CDR3 is TGTGCCAGCAGTTTTAATCGACAGGGAAGTGGCTACACCTTC. This translates into CASSFNRQGSGYTF. This sequence joins TRBV6-5 and TRBJ1-2; TRBD1 matches 7 bases. J lost 7 bases, V lost 4 bases, and 9 bases had no gene match. CDR1 and CDR2 (germline): MNHEY, SVGAGI. CDR3 length: 14 residues.

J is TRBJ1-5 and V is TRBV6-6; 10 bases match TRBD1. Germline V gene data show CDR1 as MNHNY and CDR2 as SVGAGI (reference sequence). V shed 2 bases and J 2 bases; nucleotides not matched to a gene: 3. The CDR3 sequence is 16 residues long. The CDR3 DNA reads TGTGCCAGCAGTTACGGGACAGGGGTGGGCAATCAGCCCCAGCATTTT. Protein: CASSYGTGVGNQPQHF.

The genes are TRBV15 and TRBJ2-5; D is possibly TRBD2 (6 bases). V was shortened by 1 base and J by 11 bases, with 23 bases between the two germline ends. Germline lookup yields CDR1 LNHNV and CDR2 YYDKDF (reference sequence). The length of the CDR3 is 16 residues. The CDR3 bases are TGTGCCACCAGCAGAGCCCCCGGGAGTCTCTCCTACGGGCAGTACTTC. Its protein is CATSRAPGSLSYGQYF.

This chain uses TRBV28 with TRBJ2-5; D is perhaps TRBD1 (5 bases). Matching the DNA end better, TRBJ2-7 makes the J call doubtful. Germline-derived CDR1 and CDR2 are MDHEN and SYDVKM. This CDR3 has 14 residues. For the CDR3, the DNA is TGTGCCAGCAGTTTACAGGACACCGGCTACGAGCAGTACTTC. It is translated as CASSLQDTGYEQYF.

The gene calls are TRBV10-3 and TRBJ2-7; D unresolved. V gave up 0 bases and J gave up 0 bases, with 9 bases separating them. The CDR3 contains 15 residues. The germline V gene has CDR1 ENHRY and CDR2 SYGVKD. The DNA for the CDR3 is TGTGCCATCAGTGAGTCCCCGACCTACTCCTACGAGCAGTACTTC. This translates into CAISESPTYSYEQYF.